This T cell receptor beta chain was sequenced during a study of cytomegalovirus exposure and HLA in healthy donors. Study as a whole: A prior analysis found roughly 110 million unique TCR beta sequences from 150 million to 200 million T cells. General observations from the study: A later analysis associated 15,000 or so TCR beta sequences with HLA alleles at a 0.05 false discovery rate. The number of N-insertions in an Asian-associated ancestry cluster was reportedly below the approximately 690-donor mean in a later analysis.

In regard to this clone: The antigen is undetermined.

The CDR3 spans 15 residues. V lost 5 bases and J lost 3; bases outside the gene matches: 3. Germline lookup yields CDR1 SEHNR and CDR2 FQNEAQ (reference sequence). Primers included in the PCR were 60 Vbeta and 13 Jbeta primers. Repertoires were generated with immunoSEQ multiplex PCR, while TCRdb's copy carries only in-frame clones and drops some. The data hold under 200,000 clones, with around 69% observed a single time. Sequencing was performed on PBMCs. This TCR came from a woman aged 25 to 45 in good health and CMV-seronegative. This chain links TRBV7-9 with TRBJ2-1; the match to TRBD2 covers 11 bases. The CDR3 is CASSGLAGGYNEQFF. The CDR3 DNA reads as TGTGCCAGCAGCGGTCTAGCGGGAGGCTACAATGAGCAGTTCTTC.